This TCR beta chain appears in the sequencing data of a study of blood T cell repertoires in COVID-19. In the study overall: The analysed material was cDNA or gDNA that came from T cells, B-cell-depleted T cells, or PBMCs.

Per the authors' pipeline: Reference gene primer amplification gave estimated nucleated cell counts. Libraries were prepared by immunoSEQ multiplex PCR; TCRdb keeps only in-frame clonotypes and omits some of them. D and trimming come from the DNA, and the V and J calls and clone size come from that table. The table shows over 450,000 clones, with roughly 87% occurring only once. Specimen: peripheral blood. The TCR was taken from a young man with COVID-19, enrolled during active disease.

CDR3 protein: CASRQKRTEAFF. The CDR3 DNA sequence: TGTGCCAGCAGGCAGAAAAGAACTGAAGCTTTCTTT. V and J are TRBV13 and TRBJ1-1; D remains ambiguous. Germline CDR1 is PRHDT and CDR2 is FYEKMQ (reference sequence). With 6 bases removed from V and 5 bases from J, the gap between germline ends came to 10 bases. The CDR3 contains 12 residues.